The rows below give T cell receptor beta chains drawn from one sample of a study of cytomegalovirus exposure and HLA in healthy donors. Profiled with immunoSEQ multiplex PCR; TCRdb holds only in-frame clones, not every one. Among roughly 250,000 clones listed, under 80% were seen once. The sequencing sample was made of PBMCs. These receptors were taken from a female donor in good health and CMV-seronegative. Each CDR3 is given with its conserved first and last residue. Each record gives: V gene, J gene, CDR3 protein.

V: TRBV30
J: TRBJ2-4
CDR3: CAWSRENIQYF

V: TRBV6-1
J: .
CDR3: CASSDRENYEQYF

V: TRBV13
J: TRBJ2-2
CDR3: CASSFTTDSNTGELFF

V: TRBV10-3
J: TRBJ2-7
CDR3: CAISESGYDRSIYEQYF

V: TRBV7-9
J: TRBJ2-7
CDR3: CASSLDPGRESEQYF

V: TRBV5-1
J: TRBJ2-5
CDR3: CASMSQGSQETQYF

V: TRBV28
J: TRBJ1-5
CDR3: CASSLVSTGMKVYSNQPQHF

V: TRBV19
J: TRBJ1-1
CDR3: CASSRKTANTEAFF

V: TRBV28
J: TRBJ1-2
CDR3: CASSSRTGTAGYTF

V: TRBV5-6
J: TRBJ1-1
CDR3: CASSLESLTGWGTEAFF

V: TRBV11-2
J: TRBJ2-1
CDR3: CASSPPWLAASNEQFF

V: TRBV7-9
J: TRBJ2-7
CDR3: CASSHRVIYEQYF

V: TRBV7-9
J: TRBJ2-5
CDR3: CSSSSLTSPYQETQYF

V: TRBV11-3
J: TRBJ2-6
CDR3: CASSITGSSGANVLTF

V: TRBV7-9
J: TRBJ2-7
CDR3: CASSLLSGTWSYEQYF

V: TRBV7-2
J: TRBJ2-7
CDR3: CASSFAGASSYEQYF

V: TRBV2
J: TRBJ2-1
CDR3: CASSELGENEQFF

V: TRBV6-1
J: TRBJ1-2
CDR3: CASSATAGHVYGYTF

V: TRBV11-2
J: TRBJ2-7
CDR3: CASSNNYEQYF

V: TRBV7-8
J: TRBJ1-1
CDR3: CASSPGQGEGTEAFF

V: TRBV5-6
J: TRBJ2-7
CDR3: CASSQTSGNRGKYEQYF

V: TRBV21-1
J: TRBJ2-1
CDR3: CASSMDRSGNEQFF

V: TRBV11-2
J: TRBJ1-1
CDR3: CASSLAPYRGANTEAFF

V: TRBV7-9
J: TRBJ1-4
CDR3: CASSLGTGIREKLFF

V: TRBV25-1
J: TRBJ1-5
CDR3: CASSDSGNQPQHF

V: TRBV15
J: TRBJ2-7
CDR3: CATSNDRGAYEQYF

V: TRBV29-1
J: TRBJ2-3
CDR3: CSVGRGAGSLLASTDTQYF

V: TRBV6-1
J: TRBJ2-3
CDR3: CASSDPGNTQYF

V: TRBV18
J: TRBJ2-1
CDR3: CASSPLLSGRASSYNEQFF

V: TRBV5-3
J: TRBJ2-2
CDR3: CARSCRLTGELFF

V: TRBV2
J: TRBJ2-4
CDR3: CASSEGVSGDIQYF

V: TRBV18
J: TRBJ2-3
CDR3: CASSPGVGSTDTQYF

V: TRBV5-1
J: TRBJ2-7
CDR3: CASSLNYYEQYF

V: TRBV2
J: TRBJ2-7
CDR3: CASSLDRGASDQYF

V: TRBV6-5
J: TRBJ1-1
CDR3: CASRRLTGGNTEAFF

V: TRBV7-9
J: TRBJ2-2
CDR3: CASSSGQGSTGELFF

V: TRBV15
J: TRBJ2-6
CDR3: CATSRAPKGPSAPGANVLTF

V: TRBV4-2
J: TRBJ2-5
CDR3: CASSGGETQYF

V: TRBV6-1
J: TRBJ2-7
CDR3: CASSERTGPLPYEQYF

V: TRBV5-1
J: TRBJ2-3
CDR3: CASSNADTQYF

V: TRBV4-1
J: TRBJ2-3
CDR3: CASSQERGGMTDTQYF

V: TRBV7-9
J: TRBJ2-1
CDR3: CASSLGSGLAAYNEQFF

V: TRBV10-3
J: TRBJ2-1
CDR3: CANGLAENEQFF

V: TRBV28
J: TRBJ1-1
CDR3: CASTRETVNTEAFF

V: TRBV7-2
J: TRBJ2-7
CDR3: CASSLDPAPGTRNEQYF

V: TRBV9
J: TRBJ1-2
CDR3: CASSVTGQGSYTF

V: TRBV11-1
J: TRBJ2-1
CDR3: CASSSGLALNEQFF

V: TRBV6-5
J: TRBJ2-7
CDR3: CASSPAQGAGPEQYF

V: TRBV7-6
J: TRBJ1-1
CDR3: CASSRGRRTEAFF

V: TRBV6-1
J: TRBJ2-1
CDR3: CASRMKEVNEQFF

V: TRBV6-6
J: TRBJ2-1
CDR3: CASSYQSGRAYEQFF

V: TRBV29-1
J: .
CDR3: CSVEGVGSSCEQYF

V: TRBV6-5
J: TRBJ2-1
CDR3: CASSVLTSSSNEQFF

V: TRBV7-6
J: TRBJ2-1
CDR3: CASSVAVSSYNEQFF

V: TRBV4-1
J: TRBJ2-3
CDR3: CASSQEPQRAQDTQYF

V: TRBV11-2
J: TRBJ2-1
CDR3: CASSLVRGGSTNEQFF

V: TRBV15
J: TRBJ2-5
CDR3: CATSRRGGYQETQYF

V: TRBV28
J: TRBJ2-3
CDR3: CASSPRPGLAEATDTQYF

V: TRBV27
J: TRBJ2-1
CDR3: CASSPSPAGGPGEQFF